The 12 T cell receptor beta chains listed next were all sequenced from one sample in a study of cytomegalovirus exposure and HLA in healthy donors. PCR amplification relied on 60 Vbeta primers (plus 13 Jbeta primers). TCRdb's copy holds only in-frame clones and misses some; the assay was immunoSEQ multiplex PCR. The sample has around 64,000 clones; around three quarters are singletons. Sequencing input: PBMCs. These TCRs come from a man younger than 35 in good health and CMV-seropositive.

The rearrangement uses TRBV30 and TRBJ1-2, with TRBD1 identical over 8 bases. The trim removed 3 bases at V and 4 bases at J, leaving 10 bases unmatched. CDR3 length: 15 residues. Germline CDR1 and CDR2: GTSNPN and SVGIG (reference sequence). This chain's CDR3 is CAWREDRDRFYGYTF. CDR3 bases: TGTGCCTGGAGAGAGGACAGGGATCGGTTCTATGGCTACACCTTC.

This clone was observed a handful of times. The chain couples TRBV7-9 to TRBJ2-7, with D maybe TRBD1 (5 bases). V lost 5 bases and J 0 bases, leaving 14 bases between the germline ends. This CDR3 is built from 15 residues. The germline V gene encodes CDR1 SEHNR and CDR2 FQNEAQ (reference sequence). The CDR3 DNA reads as TGTGCCAGCAGCCCCACAACAGGTCCCTCCTACGAGCAGTACTTC. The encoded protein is CASSPTTGPSYEQYF.

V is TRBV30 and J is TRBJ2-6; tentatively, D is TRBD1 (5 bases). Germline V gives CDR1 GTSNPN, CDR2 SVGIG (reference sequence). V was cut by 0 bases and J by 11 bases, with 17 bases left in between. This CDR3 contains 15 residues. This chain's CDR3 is CAWSVDGARKHVLTF. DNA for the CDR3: TGTGCCTGGAGTGTAGATGGGGCCCGTAAGCACGTCCTGACTTTC.

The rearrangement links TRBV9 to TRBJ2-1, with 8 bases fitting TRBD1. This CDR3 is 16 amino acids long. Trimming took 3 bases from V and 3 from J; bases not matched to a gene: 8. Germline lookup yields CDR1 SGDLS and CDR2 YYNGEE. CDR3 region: CASSAHDRGYYNEQFF. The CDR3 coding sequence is TGTGCCAGCAGCGCCCACGACAGGGGATACTACAATGAGCAGTTCTTC. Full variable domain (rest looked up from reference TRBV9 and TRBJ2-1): DSGVTQTPKHLITATGQRVTLRCSPRSGDLSVYWYQQSLDQGLQFLIQYYNGEERAKGNILERFSAQQFPDLHSELNLSSLELGDSALYFCASSAHDRGYYNEQFFGPGTRLTVL.

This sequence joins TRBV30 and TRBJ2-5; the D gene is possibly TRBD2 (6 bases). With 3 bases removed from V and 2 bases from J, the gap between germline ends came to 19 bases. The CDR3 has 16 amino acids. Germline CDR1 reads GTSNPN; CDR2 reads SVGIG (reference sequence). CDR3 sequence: CAWSPTSRTSQETQYF. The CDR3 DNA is TGTGCCTGGAGCCCAACTAGCCGGACCAGTCAAGAGACCCAGTACTTC.

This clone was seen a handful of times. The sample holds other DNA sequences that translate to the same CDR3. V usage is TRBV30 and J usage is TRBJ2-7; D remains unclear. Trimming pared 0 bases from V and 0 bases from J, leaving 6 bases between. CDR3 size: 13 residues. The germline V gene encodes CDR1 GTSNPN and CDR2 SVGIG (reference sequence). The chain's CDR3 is CAWSVGSSYEQYF. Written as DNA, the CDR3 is TGTGCCTGGAGTGTGGGCAGCTCCTACGAGCAGTACTTC.

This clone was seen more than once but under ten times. The CDR3 nucleotides read TGTGCCAGCAGCTCCCTCGGGGGAGCCTCCAGAGGGACCCAGTACTTC. It specifies CASSSLGGASRGTQYF. J is TRBJ2-5 and V is TRBV21-1; the table's TRBD2 call for D was not verified on the DNA. TRBV21-1 is a pseudogene. This CDR3 has 16 residues.

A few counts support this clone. CDR3 coding DNA: TGTGCCAGCAGTTACACCTCGGACAGGGGGGAATCACCCCTCCACTTT. Protein sequence: CASSYTSDRGESPLHF. This chain joins TRBV6-5 and TRBJ1-6, with 10 bases fitting TRBD1. Germline CDR1 reads MNHEY; CDR2 reads SVGAGI. V was pared by 2 bases and J by 10 bases, with 8 bases of the junction left unmatched. The CDR3 is 16 residues long.

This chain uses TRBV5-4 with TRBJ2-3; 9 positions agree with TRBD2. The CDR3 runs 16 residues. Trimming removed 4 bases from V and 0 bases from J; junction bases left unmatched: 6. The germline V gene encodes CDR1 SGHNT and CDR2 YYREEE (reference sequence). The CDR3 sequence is CASSLLAGGSTDTQYF. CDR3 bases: TGTGCCAGCAGCCTCCTGGCGGGAGGGAGCACAGATACGCAGTATTTT. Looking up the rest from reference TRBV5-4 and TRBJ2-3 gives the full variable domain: ETGVTQSPTHLIKTRGQQVTLRCSSQSGHNTVSWYQQALGQGPQFIFQYYREEENGRGNFPPRFSGLQFPNYSSELNVNALELDDSALYLCASSLLAGGSTDTQYFGPGTRLTVL.

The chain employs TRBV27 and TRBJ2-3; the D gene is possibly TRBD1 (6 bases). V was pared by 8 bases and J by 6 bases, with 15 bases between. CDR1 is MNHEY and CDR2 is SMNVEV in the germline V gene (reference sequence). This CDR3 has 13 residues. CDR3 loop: CASLSGAADTQYF. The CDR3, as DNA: TGTGCCAGCCTATCAGGGGCCGCCGATACGCAGTATTTT.

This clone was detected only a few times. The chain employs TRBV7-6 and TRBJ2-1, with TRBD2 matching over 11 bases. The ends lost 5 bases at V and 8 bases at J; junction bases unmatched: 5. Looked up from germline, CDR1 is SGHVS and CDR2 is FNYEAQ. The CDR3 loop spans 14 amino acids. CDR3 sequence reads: CASSPSSGRHEQFF. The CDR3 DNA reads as TGTGCCAGCAGCCCCTCTAGCGGGAGGCATGAGCAGTTCTTC.

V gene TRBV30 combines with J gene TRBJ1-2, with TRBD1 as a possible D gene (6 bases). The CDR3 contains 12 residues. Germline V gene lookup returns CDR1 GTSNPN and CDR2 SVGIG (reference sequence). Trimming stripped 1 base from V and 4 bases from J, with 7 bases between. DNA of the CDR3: TGTGCCTGGAGTGCAGGGGTCTATGGCTACACCTTC. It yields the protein CAWSAGVYGYTF.